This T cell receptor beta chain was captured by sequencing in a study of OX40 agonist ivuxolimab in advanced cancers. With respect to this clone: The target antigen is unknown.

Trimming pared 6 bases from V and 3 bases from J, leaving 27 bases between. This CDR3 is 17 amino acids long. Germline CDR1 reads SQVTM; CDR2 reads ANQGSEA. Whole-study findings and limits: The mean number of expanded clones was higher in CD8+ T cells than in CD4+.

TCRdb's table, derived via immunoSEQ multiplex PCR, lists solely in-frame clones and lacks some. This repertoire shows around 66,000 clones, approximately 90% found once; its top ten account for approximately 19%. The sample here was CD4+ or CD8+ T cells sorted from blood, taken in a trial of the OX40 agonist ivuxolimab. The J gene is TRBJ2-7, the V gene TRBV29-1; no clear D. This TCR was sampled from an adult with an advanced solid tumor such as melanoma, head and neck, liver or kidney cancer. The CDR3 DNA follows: TGCAGCGTGCGGTCTCGCCCCTCGGTGGGCAAACTCTACGAGCAGTACTTC. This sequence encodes CSVRSRPSVGKLYEQYF.